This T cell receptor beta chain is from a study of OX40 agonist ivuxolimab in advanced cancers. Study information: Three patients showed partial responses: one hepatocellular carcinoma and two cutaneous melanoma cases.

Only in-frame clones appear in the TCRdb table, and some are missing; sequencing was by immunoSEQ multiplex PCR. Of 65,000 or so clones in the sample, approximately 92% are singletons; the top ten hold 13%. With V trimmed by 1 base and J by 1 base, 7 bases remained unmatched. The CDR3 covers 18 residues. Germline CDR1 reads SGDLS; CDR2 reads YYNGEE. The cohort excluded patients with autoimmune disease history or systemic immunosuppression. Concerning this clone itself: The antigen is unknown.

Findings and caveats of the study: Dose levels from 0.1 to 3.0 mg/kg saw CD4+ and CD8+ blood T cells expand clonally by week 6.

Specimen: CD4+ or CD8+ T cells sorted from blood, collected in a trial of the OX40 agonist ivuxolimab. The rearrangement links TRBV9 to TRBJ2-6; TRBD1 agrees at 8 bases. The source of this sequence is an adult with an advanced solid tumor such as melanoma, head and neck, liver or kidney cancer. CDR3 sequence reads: CASSVRQGPDSGANVLTF. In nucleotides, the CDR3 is TGTGCCAGCAGCGTAAGACAGGGGCCGGATTCTGGGGCCAACGTCCTGACTTTC.